This T cell receptor beta chain originates from a study of T cell responses to AZD1222 COVID-19 vaccine. With V trimmed by 6 bases and J by 1 base, 6 bases remained unmatched. This CDR3 contains 15 residues. Germline V CDR1 and CDR2: WSHSY, SAAADI. As regards this clone: Its antigen is currently unknown.

TCRdb's copy holds only in-frame clones and misses some; the assay was immunoSEQ multiplex PCR. The repertoire holds about 86,000 clones, with 60% to 80% as singletons. Findings of the study overall: Without day 14 samples, only post-peak T cell repertoires were studied.

The sequencing here drew on peripheral blood, taken on day 0 of AZD1222 vaccination. The rearrangement links TRBV10-2 to TRBJ2-7; 10 nucleotides align to TRBD2. This TCR derives from an adult in good health. The CDR3 loop reads CASRESGRGSYEQYF. The CDR3 DNA reads as TGCGCCAGCAGGGAAAGCGGGAGGGGGTCCTACGAGCAGTACTTC.